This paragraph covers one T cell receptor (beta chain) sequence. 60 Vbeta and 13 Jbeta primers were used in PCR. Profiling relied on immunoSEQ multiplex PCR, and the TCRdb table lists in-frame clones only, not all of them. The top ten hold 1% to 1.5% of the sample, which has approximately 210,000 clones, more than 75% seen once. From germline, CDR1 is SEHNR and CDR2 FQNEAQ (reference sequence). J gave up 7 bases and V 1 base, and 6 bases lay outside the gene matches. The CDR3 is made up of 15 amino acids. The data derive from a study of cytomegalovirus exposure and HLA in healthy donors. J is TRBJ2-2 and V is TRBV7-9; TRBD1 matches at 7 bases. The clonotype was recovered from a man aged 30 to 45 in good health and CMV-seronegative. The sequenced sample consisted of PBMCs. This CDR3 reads CASSLVVGGIGELFF. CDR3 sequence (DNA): TGTGCCAGCAGCTTAGTAGTAGGGGGCATCGGGGAGCTGTTTTTT.